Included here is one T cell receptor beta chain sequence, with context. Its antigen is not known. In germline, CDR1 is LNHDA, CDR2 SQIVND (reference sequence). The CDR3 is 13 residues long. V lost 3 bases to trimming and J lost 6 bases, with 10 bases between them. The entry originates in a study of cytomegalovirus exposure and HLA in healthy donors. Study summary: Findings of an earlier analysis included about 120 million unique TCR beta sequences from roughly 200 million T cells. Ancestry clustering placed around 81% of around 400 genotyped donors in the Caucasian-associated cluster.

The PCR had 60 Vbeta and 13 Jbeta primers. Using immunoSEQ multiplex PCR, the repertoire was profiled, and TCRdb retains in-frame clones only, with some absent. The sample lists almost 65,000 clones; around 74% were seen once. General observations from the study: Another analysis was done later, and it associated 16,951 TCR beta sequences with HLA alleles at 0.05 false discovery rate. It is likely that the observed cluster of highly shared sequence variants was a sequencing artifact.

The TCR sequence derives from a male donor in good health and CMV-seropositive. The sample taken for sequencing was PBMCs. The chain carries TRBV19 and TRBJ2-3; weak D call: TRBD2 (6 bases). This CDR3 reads CASSIFRGDTQYF. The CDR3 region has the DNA TGTGCCAGTAGTATTTTTCGGGGGGATACGCAGTATTTT.